Listed here are 19 T cell receptor beta chains from one sample, sequenced in a study of early T cells in non-severe SARS-CoV-2 infection. TCRdb reprocessed the 5' RACE reads via MiXCR and lists one record per CDR3 protein. The data show about 48,000 distinct CDR3 sequences, 6% to 8% seen once. The sequencing sample was made of whole blood. These receptors originate from an adult who was a healthcare worker with PCR-confirmed SARS-CoV-2 infection or an uninfected control (not recorded which).

This clonotype was detected ten times or more. This chain uses TRBV5-6 with TRBJ1-1; weak D call: TRBD1 (5 bases). The V end was cut by 2 bases, the J end by 1 base, with 9 bases between. The CDR3 totals 14 residues. Germline CDR1 reads SGHDT; CDR2 reads YYEEEE. The CDR3 spells CASSFYRRNTEAFF. The DNA for the CDR3 is TGTGCCAGCAGCTTTTACAGGAGGAACACTGAAGCTTTCTTT.

This clonotype was found many times. V is TRBV3-1 and J is TRBJ2-1; 8 bases are shared with TRBD1. Per germline, CDR1 LGHDT and CDR2 YNNKEL (reference sequence). Unmatched junction bases numbered 4, after V lost 6 bases and J lost 6 bases. This CDR3 has 13 amino acids. The CDR3 reads CASSRTGGNEQFF. CDR3 nucleotides: TGTGCCAGCAGTCGTACAGGGGGCAATGAGCAGTTCTTC.

At least ten counts were recorded for this clonotype. V usage is TRBV5-1 and J usage is TRBJ1-3, with D uncertain. V was cut by 0 bases and J by 0 bases, with 13 bases left in between. The CDR3 loop spans 17 amino acids. Germline V gene data show CDR1 as SGHRS and CDR2 as YFSETQ. DNA of the CDR3: TGCGCCAGCAGCTTGGATGGTTGGGCCTTCTCTGGAAACACCATATATTTT. Residues: CASSLDGWAFSGNTIYF.

This clonotype was picked up many times. The chain links TRBV20-1 to TRBJ2-5; D gene ambiguous. The CDR3 runs 13 residues. With 4 bases removed from V and 2 bases from J, the gap between germline ends came to 11 bases. CDR1 is DFQATT and CDR2 is SNEGSKA in the germline V gene (reference sequence). The DNA for the CDR3 is TGCAGTGCTAAATGGACGGATCAAGAGACCCAGTACTTC. This encodes CSAKWTDQETQYF.

This clonotype was seen at least ten times. The rearrangement links TRBV28 to TRBJ1-5; D unresolved. Trimming left V 3 bases short and J 11 bases short, with 14 bases between. This CDR3 is 13 amino acids long. Germline assignment: CDR1 MDHEN and CDR2 SYDVKM. The CDR3 DNA is TGTGCCAGCAGTTTGGAAGCAATCAGGTCCCAGCATTTT. This encodes CASSLEAIRSQHF.

The table lists this clonotype with many counts. The chain combines TRBV6-6 with TRBJ2-7; no definite D call. Germline CDR1 is MNHNY and CDR2 is SVGAGI (reference sequence). The germline V and J ends were trimmed by 2 bases and 2 bases, with 7 bases remaining between them. The CDR3 loop spans 13 amino acids. The CDR3 sequence: CASSYRVAYEQYF. The CDR3 bases are TGTGCCAGCAGTTACAGGGTCGCCTACGAGCAGTACTTC.

V and J are TRBV30 and TRBJ1-1; 9 positions match TRBD1. V gave up 4 bases and J gave up 0 bases; unmatched junction bases: 6. Germline loops: CDR1 GTSNPN, CDR2 SVGIG (reference sequence). The CDR3 sequence is 15 residues long. CDR3 loop: CAWTIGTGLNTEAFF. DNA of the CDR3: TGTGCCTGGACTATTGGGACAGGGTTGAACACTGAAGCTTTCTTT.

Only a few counts were recorded for this clonotype. The CDR3 DNA follows: TGTGCCAGCAACCCGGTCCAGCGGGGGGGTAAAGAGACCCAGTACTTC. Protein sequence: CASNPVQRGGKETQYF. The V and J genes are TRBV21-1 and TRBJ2-5; the table's TRBD2 call for D was not verified on the DNA. TRBV21-1 has pseudogene status. The CDR3 extends over 16 amino acids.

For this clonotype: At one end, the junction sequence differs from germline, possibly due to a read error. The rearrangement links TRBV27 to TRBJ2-2; D might be TRBD1 (5 bases). This CDR3 contains 16 residues. Germline V gene sequence: CDR1 MNHEY, CDR2 SMNVEV (reference sequence). In nucleotides, the CDR3 is TGTGCCAGCAGTTTAAGGGGCCCGAGCACCACCTGGGAGCTGTTTTTT. It specifies CASSLRGPSTTWELFF.

The rearrangement joins TRBV10-3 to TRBJ2-3; D call uncertain. The CDR3 has 15 amino acids. CDR1 ENHRY and CDR2 SYGVKD come from the germline V gene. Trimming pared 10 bases from V and 0 bases from J, leaving 17 bases between. The CDR3 spells CATDVRSTSTDTQYF. The CDR3 region has the DNA TGTGCCACCGACGTACGCTCTACTAGCACAGATACGCAGTATTTT.

The V call is TRBV20-1, the J call TRBJ2-5, with TRBD2 matching 13 bases. The V gene end was trimmed by 2 bases and the J gene end by 2 bases; junction bases not matched to a gene: 5. Germline CDR1 and CDR2: DFQATT and SNEGSKA (reference sequence). The CDR3 spans 16 residues. The CDR3, as DNA: TGCAGTGCTAGACCCTTGACTAGCGGGGGGCAAGAGACCCAGTACTTC. Residues: CSARPLTSGGQETQYF.

This clonotype was observed a handful of times. V is TRBV20-1 and J is TRBJ1-1; D gene ambiguous. V was trimmed by 5 bases and J by 4 bases, leaving 8 bases between them. The CDR3 totals 11 residues. From germline, CDR1 is DFQATT and CDR2 SNEGSKA (reference sequence). CDR3 in amino acids: CSAGRVTEAFF. The DNA of the CDR3 is TGCAGTGCTGGGAGGGTCACTGAAGCTTTCTTT.

This clonotype has a count of ten or more. DNA for the CDR3: TGTGCCAGCTCACCAGTGGGACTACCAACCTACGAGCAGTACTTC. This encodes CASSPVGLPTYEQYF. This chain uses TRBV18 with TRBJ2-7; 7 bases are shared with TRBD2. Germline CDR1 reads KGHSH; CDR2 reads LQKENI. CDR3 length: 15 amino acids. Germline trimming cut 2 bases from V and 2 bases from J; bases unmatched to any gene: 6.

This clonotype has a handful of counts. V gene TRBV25-1 combines with J gene TRBJ1-5; maybe TRBD1 (5 bases). The CDR3 consists of 14 residues. The V gene lost 1 base and the J gene lost 7 bases, with 11 bases spanning the gap. Germline V lookup: CDR1 MGHDK, CDR2 SYGVNS. The CDR3 spells CASSESGLKQPQHF. The CDR3, as DNA: TGTGCCAGCAGTGAATCAGGGCTAAAGCAGCCCCAGCATTTT.

In this sample, this clonotype turned up a few times. The gene calls are TRBV6-6 and TRBJ2-7; D is perhaps TRBD1 or TRBD2 (5 bases each). Germline V gene lookup returns CDR1 MNHNY and CDR2 SVGAGI (reference sequence). The CDR3 spans 16 residues. Trimming took off 6 bases at V and 5 bases at J, with 23 bases between the two ends. CDR3 protein: CASSLISGTDLHEQYF. CDR3 sequence (DNA): TGTGCCAGCAGCCTAATCTCCGGGACGGATCTCCACGAGCAGTACTTC.

This clonotype was seen at least ten times. The chain joins TRBV28 to TRBJ1-2; a weak D match, TRBD1 (5 bases). Germline V gene sequence: CDR1 MDHEN, CDR2 SYDVKM. This CDR3 contains 13 residues. The V gene lost 3 bases and the J gene lost 4 bases, with 9 bases spanning the gap. CDR3: CASSFGASYGYTF. The DNA of the CDR3 is TGTGCCAGCAGTTTTGGGGCGAGCTATGGCTACACCTTC.

This clonotype showed up just a few times. The rearrangement joins TRBV5-1 to TRBJ2-1, with D tentatively TRBD1 (5 bases). Germline V gene data show CDR1 as SGHRS and CDR2 as YFSETQ. Trimming cost V 0 bases and J 3 bases, with 16 bases left between them. The CDR3 is 17 residues long. Here the CDR3 reads CASSLAGGAGNYNEQFF. The CDR3 DNA is TGCGCCAGCAGCTTGGCCGGTGGGGCAGGGAACTACAATGAGCAGTTCTTC.

This clonotype was observed many times. This rearrangement joins TRBV28 to TRBJ1-1; 8 bases align to TRBD1. Germline assignment: CDR1 MDHEN and CDR2 SYDVKM. The CDR3 has 14 residues. V was clipped by 5 bases and J by 5 bases; unmatched bases: 7. CDR3 sequence (DNA): TGTGCCAGCAGTATCGGACAGGGTTTAACTGAAGCTTTCTTT. Translating gives CASSIGQGLTEAFF. Based on the CDR3 plus reference TRBV28 and TRBJ1-1, the full variable domain is DVKVTQSSRYLVKRTGEKVFLECVQDMDHENMFWYRQDPGLGLRLIYFSYDVKMKEKGDIPEGYSVSREKKERFSLILESASTNQTSMYLCASSIGQGLTEAFFGQGTRLTVV.

Ten or more counts support this clonotype. The J gene is TRBJ2-5, the V gene TRBV6-6; 9 nucleotides line up with TRBD2. The germline gives CDR1 MNHNY, CDR2 SVGAGI (reference sequence). The CDR3 sequence is 15 residues long. The trim removed 6 bases at V and 2 bases at J, leaving 7 bases unmatched. DNA of the CDR3: TGTGCCAGCAGCTTGACTAGCGGACCTCAAGAGACCCAGTACTTC. Translating gives CASSLTSGPQETQYF.